These 5 T cell receptor beta chains originate from one sample sequenced in a study of T cell responses to AZD1222 COVID-19 vaccine. The assay was immunoSEQ multiplex PCR, and TCRdb's table has in-frame clones only and misses some. The sample gives approximately 67,000 clones, roughly 87% of which show up once; about 28% is in the top ten. Material: peripheral blood, obtained 28 days after the second AZD1222 dose. The receptors were sampled from an adult who received the AZD1222 COVID-19 vaccine.

The chain links TRBV2 to TRBJ1-1; TRBD1 might be the D (5 bases). The germline CDR1 and CDR2 sequences are SNHLY and FYNNEI. The CDR3 spans 13 residues. Trimming stripped 6 bases from V and 2 bases from J, with 10 bases between. In DNA, the CDR3 is TGTGCCAGCAGAGGGACGGAAAACACTGAAGCTTTCTTT. It encodes CASRGTENTEAFF.

The chain recombines TRBV4-1 with TRBJ2-5; 15 bases align to TRBD2. Germline V gives CDR1 MGHRA, CDR2 YSYEKL. Losses at the gene ends were 1 base for V and 5 bases for J; bases not matched to a gene: 8. This CDR3 contains 18 residues. The CDR3 here is CASSQGTSGRAEWETQYF. The CDR3 DNA follows: TGCGCCAGCAGCCAAGGGACTAGCGGGAGGGCCGAATGGGAGACCCAGTACTTC.

The chain carries TRBV2 and TRBJ2-1; possibly TRBD1 for D (5 bases). V lost 1 base and J lost 8, with 15 bases in between. CDR1 SNHLY and CDR2 FYNNEI come from the germline V gene. The CDR3 length is 15 residues. The chain's CDR3 is CASSEGQGVNYEQFF. The CDR3 DNA is TGTGCCAGCAGTGAAGGGCAGGGCGTTAACTATGAGCAGTTCTTC.

V and J are TRBV3-1 (or the pseudogene TRBV3-2) and TRBJ2-3, with D hard to call. V shed 2 bases and J shed 1 base, with 13 bases lying between them. Germline V lookup: CDR1 LGHDT, CDR2 YNNKEL (reference sequence). The CDR3 has 16 amino acids. The DNA of the CDR3 is TGTGCCAGCAGCCAACATTCCGGCTCCGGCACAGATACGCAGTATTTT. It encodes CASSQHSGSGTDTQYF.

V is TRBV7-2 and J is TRBJ1-6; no reliable D call. From germline, CDR1 is SGHTA and CDR2 FQGNSA. V lost 5 bases and J lost 7, with 18 bases in between. This CDR3 has 16 residues. The CDR3, as DNA: TGTGCCAGCAGCGCCACGTACCAGGCACCCAATTCACCCCTCCACTTT. The encoded protein is CASSATYQAPNSPLHF. Complete variable domain (other parts from reference TRBV7-2 and TRBJ1-6): GAGVSQSPSNKVTEKGKDVELRCDPISGHTALYWYRQSLGQGLEFLIYFQGNSAPDKSGLPSDRFSAERTGGSVSTLTIQRTQQEDSAVYLCASSATYQAPNSPLHFGNGTRLTVT.